This T cell receptor (beta chain) emerged from a study of radiation and T cells in renal cell carcinoma. Assay: immunoSEQ multiplex PCR; the TCRdb copy retains only in-frame clones and omits some. The sample lists 75,000 to 90,000 clones, 89% occurring once. Notes on this clone: Its antigen is unknown.

V was pared by 6 bases and J by 1 base, with 9 bases between. This CDR3 spans 13 amino acids. Germline CDR1 reads MNHEY; CDR2 reads SVGAGI. Study-wide points: In blood, top tumor clones expanded by 2 weeks, shrinking by 4. Pretreatment tumor biopsies were lacking, so baseline clonotypes are unknown.

Time point of the sample: blood 4 weeks post-SBRT, at nephrectomy. The treatment denotes: 15 Gy SBRT to primary tumor, nephrectomy 4 weeks later. Nephrectomy followed 15 Gy stereotactic body radiation by 4 weeks. The TCR sequence derives from a woman aged 70 to 79 with renal cell carcinoma. V is TRBV6-5 and J is TRBJ1-1, with D possibly matching TRBD1 (6 bases). The specimen comprised blood, sampled from a patient whose treatment included radiotherapy and nephrectomy. CDR3 residues: CASRKTGNTEAFF. The CDR3 DNA is TGTGCCAGCAGAAAGACAGGGAACACTGAAGCTTTCTTT.